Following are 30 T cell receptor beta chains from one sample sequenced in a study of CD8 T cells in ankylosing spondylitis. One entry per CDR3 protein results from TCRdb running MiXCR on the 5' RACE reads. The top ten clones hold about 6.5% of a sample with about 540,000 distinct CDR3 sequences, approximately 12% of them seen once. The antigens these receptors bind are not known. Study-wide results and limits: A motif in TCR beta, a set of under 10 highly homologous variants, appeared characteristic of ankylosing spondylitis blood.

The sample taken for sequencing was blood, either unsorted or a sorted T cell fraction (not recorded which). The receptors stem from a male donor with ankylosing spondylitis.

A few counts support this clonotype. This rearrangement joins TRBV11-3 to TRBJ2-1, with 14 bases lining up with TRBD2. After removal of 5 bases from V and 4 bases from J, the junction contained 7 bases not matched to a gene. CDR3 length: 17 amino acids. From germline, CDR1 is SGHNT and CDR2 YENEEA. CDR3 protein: CASSPGTSGSGYNEQFF. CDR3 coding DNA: TGTGCCAGCAGCCCCGGGACTAGCGGGAGCGGATACAATGAGCAGTTCTTC.

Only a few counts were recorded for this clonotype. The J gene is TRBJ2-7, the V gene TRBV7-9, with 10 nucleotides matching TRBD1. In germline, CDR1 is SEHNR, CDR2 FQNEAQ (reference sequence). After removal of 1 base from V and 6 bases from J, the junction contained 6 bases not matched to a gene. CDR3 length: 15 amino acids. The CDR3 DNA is TGTGCCAGCAGCTTAGAAGACAGGGGGCCGGTCGAGCAGTACTTC. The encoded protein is CASSLEDRGPVEQYF.

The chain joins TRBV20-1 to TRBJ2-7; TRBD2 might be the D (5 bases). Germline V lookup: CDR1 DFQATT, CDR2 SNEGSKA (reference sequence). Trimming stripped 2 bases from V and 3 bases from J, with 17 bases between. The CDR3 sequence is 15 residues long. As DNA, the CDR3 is TGCAGTGCTAGAATAGAGCGGTTAAGAGACTACGAGCAGTACTTC. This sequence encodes CSARIERLRDYEQYF.

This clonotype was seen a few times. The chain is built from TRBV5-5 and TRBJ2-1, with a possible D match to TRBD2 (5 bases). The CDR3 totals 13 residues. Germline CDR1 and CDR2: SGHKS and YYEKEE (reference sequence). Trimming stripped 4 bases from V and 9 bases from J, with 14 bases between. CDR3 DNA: TGTGCCAGCAGCCTCACTAGTGAAAGTGAGCAGTTCTTC. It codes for CASSLTSESEQFF. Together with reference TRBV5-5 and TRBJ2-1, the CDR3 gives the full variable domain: DAGVTQSPTHLIKTRGQQVTLRCSPISGHKSVSWYQQVLGQGPQFIFQYYEKEERGRGNFPDRFSARQFPNYSSELNVNALLLGDSALYLCASSLTSESEQFFGPGTRLTVL.

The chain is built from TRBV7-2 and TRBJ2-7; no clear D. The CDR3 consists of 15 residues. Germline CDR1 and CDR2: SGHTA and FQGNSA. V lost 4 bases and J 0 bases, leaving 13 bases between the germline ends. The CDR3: CASSSFVGGSYEQYF. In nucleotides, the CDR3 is TGTGCCAGCAGCTCCTTCGTGGGTGGCTCCTACGAGCAGTACTTC.

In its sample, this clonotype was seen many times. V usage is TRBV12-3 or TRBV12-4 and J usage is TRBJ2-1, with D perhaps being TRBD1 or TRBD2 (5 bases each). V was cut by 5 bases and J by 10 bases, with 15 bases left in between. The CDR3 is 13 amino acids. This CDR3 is CASSLESGLEQFF. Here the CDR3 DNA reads TGTGCCAGCAGTCTCGAATCGGGGCTCGAGCAGTTCTTC.

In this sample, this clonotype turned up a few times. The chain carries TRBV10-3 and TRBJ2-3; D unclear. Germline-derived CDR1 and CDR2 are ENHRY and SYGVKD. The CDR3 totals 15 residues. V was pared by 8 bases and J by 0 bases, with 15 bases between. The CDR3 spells CAILGSPGSTDTQYF. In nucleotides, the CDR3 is TGTGCCATCCTAGGGTCCCCTGGGAGCACAGATACGCAGTATTTT.

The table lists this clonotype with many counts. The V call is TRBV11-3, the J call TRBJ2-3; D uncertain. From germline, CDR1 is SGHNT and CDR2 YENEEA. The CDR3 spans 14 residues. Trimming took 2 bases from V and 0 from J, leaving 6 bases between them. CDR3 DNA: TGTGCCAGCAGCTTACAGAGAAGCACAGATACGCAGTATTTT. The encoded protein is CASSLQRSTDTQYF.

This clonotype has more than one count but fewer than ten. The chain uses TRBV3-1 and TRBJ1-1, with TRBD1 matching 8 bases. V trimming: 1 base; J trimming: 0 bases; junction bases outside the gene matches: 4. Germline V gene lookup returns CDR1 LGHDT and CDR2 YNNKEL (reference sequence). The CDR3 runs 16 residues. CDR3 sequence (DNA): TGTGCCAGCAGCCAAGGGGGACAGGCCCTGAACACTGAAGCTTTCTTT. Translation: CASSQGGQALNTEAFF. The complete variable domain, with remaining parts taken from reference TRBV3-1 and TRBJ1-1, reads DTAVSQTPKYLVTQMGNDKSIKCEQNLGHDTMYWYKQDSKKFLKIMFSYNNKELIINETVPNRFSPKSPDKAHLNLHINSLELGDSAVYFCASSQGGQALNTEAFFGQGTRLTVV.

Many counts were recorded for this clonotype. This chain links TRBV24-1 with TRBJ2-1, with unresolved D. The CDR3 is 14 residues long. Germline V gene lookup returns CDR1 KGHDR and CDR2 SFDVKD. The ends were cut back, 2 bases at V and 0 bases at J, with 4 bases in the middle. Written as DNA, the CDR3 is TGTGCCACCAGTGATTCGGACTCCTACAATGAGCAGTTCTTC. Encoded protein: CATSDSDSYNEQFF.

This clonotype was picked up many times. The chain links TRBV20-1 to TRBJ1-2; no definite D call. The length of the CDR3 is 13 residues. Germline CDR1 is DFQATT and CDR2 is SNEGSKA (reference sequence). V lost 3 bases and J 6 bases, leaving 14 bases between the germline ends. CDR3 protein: CSASEAPDNGYTF. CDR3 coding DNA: TGCAGTGCTAGTGAGGCCCCAGACAATGGCTACACCTTC.

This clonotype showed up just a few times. CDR3: CASSLRASGDYNEQFF. As DNA, the CDR3 is TGTGCCAGCAGCTTAAGGGCTAGCGGGGACTACAATGAGCAGTTCTTC. The chain is built from TRBV11-3 and TRBJ2-1, with 9 bases aligning to TRBD2. The CDR3 loop spans 16 amino acids. Germline V CDR1 and CDR2: SGHNT, YENEEA. V shed 2 bases, J shed 3 bases, and the junction held 5 bases outside the gene matches. Full variable domain (outside the CDR3, taken from reference TRBV11-3 and TRBJ2-1): EAGVVQSPRYKIIEKKQPVAFWCNPISGHNTLYWYLQNLGQGPELLIRYENEEAVDDSQLPKDRFSAERLKGVDSTLKIQPAELGDSAVYLCASSLRASGDYNEQFFGPGTRLTVL.

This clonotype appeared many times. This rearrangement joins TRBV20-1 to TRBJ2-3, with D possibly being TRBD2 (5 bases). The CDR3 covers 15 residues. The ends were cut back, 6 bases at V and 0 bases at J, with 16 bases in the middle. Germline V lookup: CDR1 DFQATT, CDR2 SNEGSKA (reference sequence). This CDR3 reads CSANKLSGSTDTQYF. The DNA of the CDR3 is TGCAGTGCCAACAAGCTGAGCGGTAGCACAGATACGCAGTATTTT.

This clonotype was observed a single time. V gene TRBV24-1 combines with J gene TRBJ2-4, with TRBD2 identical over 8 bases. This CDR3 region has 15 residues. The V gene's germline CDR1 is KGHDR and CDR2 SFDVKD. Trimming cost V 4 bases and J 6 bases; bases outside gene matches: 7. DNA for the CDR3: TGTGCCACCAGTGACCGCAACGCGGGGGGAAACATTCAGTACTTC. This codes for CATSDRNAGGNIQYF.

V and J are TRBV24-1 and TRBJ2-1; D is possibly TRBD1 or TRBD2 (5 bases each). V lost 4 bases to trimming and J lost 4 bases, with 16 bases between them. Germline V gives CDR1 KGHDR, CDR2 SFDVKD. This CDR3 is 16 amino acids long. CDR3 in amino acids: CATSETGTKAYNEQFF. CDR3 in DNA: TGTGCCACCAGTGAAACCGGGACCAAAGCTTACAATGAGCAGTTCTTC.

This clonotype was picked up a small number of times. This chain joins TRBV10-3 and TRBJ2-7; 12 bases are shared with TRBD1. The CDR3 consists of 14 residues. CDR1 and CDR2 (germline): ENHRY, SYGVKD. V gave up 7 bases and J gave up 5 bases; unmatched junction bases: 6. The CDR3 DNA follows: TGTGCCATCACCCGGGACAGGGGGCACAACGAGCAGTACTTC. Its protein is CAITRDRGHNEQYF.

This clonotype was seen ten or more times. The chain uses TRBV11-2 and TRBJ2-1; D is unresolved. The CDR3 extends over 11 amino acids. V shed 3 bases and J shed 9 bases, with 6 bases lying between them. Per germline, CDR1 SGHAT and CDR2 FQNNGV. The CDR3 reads CASSFLGEQFF. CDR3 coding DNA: TGTGCCAGCAGCTTCCTTGGTGAGCAGTTCTTC. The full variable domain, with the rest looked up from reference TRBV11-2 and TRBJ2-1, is EAGVAQSPRYKIIEKRQSVAFWCNPISGHATLYWYQQILGQGPKLLIQFQNNGVVDDSQLPKDRFSAERLKGVDSTLKIQPAKLEDSAVYLCASSFLGEQFFGPGTRLTVL.

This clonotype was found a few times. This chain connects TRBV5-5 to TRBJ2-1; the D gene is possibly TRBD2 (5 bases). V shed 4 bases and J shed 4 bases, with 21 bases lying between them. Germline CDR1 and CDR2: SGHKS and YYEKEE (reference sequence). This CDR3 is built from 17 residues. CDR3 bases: TGTGCCAGCAGCCCCGGGTCCGGGAAAGGCCAATACAATGAGCAGTTCTTC. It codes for CASSPGSGKGQYNEQFF.

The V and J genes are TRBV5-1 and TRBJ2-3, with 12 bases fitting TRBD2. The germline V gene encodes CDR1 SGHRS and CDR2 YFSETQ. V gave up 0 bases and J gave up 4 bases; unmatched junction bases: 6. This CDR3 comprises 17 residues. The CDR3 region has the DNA TGCGCCAGCAGCTTGGGAGTGACTAGCGGGAGACCAGATACGCAGTATTTT. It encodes CASSLGVTSGRPDTQYF.

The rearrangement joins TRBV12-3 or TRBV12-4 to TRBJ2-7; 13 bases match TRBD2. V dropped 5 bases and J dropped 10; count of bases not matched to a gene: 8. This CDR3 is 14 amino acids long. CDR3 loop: CASSLRGTSGTQYF. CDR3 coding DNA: TGTGCCAGCAGTCTCCGAGGGACTAGCGGGACTCAGTACTTC.

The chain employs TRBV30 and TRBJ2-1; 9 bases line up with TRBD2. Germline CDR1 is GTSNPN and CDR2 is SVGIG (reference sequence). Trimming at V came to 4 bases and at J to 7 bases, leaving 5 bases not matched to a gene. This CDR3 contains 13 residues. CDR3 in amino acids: CAWNSGSRNEQFF. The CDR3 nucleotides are TGTGCCTGGAATAGCGGGAGTAGAAATGAGCAGTTCTTC.

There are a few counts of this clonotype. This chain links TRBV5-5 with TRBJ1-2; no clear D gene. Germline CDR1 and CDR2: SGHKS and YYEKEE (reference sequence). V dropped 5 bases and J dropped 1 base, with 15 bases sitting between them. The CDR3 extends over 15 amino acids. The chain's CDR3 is CASRPTGSLNYGYTF. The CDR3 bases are TGTGCCAGCAGACCTACCGGAAGCCTTAACTATGGCTACACCTTC.

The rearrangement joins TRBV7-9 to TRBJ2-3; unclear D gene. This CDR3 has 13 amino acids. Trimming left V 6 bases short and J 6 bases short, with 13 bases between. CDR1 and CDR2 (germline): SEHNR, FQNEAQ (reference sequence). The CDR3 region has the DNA TGTGCCAGCAGGTTCTCAGGCGTCGATACGCAGTATTTT. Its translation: CASRFSGVDTQYF.

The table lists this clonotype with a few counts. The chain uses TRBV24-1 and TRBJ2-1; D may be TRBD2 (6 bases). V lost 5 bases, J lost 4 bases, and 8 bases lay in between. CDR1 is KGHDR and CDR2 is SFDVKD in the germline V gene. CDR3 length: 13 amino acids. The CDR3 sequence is CATSVGGYNEQFF. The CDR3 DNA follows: TGTGCCACCAGTGTGGGGGGATACAATGAGCAGTTCTTC.

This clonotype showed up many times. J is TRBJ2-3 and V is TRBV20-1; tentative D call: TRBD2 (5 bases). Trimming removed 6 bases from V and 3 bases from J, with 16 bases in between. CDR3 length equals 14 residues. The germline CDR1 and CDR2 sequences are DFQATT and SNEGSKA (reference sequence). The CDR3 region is CSARTQLGTDTQYF. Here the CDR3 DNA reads TGCAGTGCCCGGACTCAGCTGGGGACAGATACGCAGTATTTT.

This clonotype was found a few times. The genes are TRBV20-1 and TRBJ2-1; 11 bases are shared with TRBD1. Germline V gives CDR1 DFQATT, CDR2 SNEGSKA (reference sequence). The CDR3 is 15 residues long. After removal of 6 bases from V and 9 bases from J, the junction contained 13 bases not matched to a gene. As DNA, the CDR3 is TGCAGTGCGGATACGTCGGGACAGGGGGGTTTTGAGCAGTTCTTC. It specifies CSADTSGQGGFEQFF.

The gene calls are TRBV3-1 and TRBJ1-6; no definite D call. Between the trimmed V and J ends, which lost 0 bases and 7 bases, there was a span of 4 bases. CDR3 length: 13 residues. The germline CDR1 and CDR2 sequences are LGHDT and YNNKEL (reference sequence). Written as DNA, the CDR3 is TGTGCCAGCAGCCAAGACGGCAATTCACCCCTCCACTTT. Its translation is CASSQDGNSPLHF.

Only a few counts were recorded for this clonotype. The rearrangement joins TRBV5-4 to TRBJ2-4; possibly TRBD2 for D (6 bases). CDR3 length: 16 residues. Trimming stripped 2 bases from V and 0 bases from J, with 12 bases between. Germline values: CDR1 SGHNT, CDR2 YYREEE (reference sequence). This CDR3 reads CASSLGGDLAKNIQYF. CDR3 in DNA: TGTGCCAGCAGCTTAGGAGGGGACCTAGCCAAAAACATTCAGTACTTC.

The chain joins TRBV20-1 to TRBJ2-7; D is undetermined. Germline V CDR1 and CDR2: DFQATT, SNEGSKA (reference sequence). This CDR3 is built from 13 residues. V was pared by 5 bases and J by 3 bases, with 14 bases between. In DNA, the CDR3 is TGCAGTGCTTCTTTGAGTCGTAACTACGAGCAGTACTTC. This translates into CSASLSRNYEQYF.

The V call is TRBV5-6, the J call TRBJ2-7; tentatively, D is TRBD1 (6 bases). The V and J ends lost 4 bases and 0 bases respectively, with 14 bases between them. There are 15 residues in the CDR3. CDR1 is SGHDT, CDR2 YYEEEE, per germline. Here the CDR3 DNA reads TGTGCCAGCAGCACCCCCCAGGGGAGCTCCTACGAGCAGTACTTC. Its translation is CASSTPQGSSYEQYF.